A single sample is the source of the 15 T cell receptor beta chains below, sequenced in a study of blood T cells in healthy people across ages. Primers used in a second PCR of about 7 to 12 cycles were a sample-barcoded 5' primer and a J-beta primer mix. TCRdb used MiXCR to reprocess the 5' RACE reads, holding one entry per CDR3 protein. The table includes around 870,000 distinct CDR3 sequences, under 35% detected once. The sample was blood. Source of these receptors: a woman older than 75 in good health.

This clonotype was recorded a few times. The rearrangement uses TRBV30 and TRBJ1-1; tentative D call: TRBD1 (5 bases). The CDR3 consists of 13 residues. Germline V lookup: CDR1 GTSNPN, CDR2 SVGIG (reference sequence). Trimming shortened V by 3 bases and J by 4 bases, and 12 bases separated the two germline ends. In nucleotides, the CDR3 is TGTGCCTGGAGCCGGGGGAAGGGCACTGAAGCTTTCTTT. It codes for CAWSRGKGTEAFF. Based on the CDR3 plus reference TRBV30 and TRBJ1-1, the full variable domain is SQTIHQWPATLVQPVGSPLSLECTVEGTSNPNLYWYRQAAGRGLQLLFYSVGIGQISSEVPQNLSASRPQDRQFILSSKKLLLSDSGFYLCAWSRGKGTEAFFGQGTRLTVV.

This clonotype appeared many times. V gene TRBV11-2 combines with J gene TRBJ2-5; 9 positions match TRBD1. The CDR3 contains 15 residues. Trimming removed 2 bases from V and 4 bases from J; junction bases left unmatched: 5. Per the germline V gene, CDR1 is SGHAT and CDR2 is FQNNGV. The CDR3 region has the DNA TGTGCCAGCAGCTTATCACAGGGGGCAGGAGAGACCCAGTACTTC. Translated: CASSLSQGAGETQYF. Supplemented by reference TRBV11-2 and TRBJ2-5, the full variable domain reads EAGVAQSPRYKIIEKRQSVAFWCNPISGHATLYWYQQILGQGPKLLIQFQNNGVVDDSQLPKDRFSAERLKGVDSTLKIQPAKLEDSAVYLCASSLSQGAGETQYFGPGTRLLVL.

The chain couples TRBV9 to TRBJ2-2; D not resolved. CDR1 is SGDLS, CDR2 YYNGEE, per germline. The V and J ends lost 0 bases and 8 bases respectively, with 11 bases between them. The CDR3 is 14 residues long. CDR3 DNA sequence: TGTGCCAGCAGCGTAGCTCAACAGCTTGGGGAGCTGTTTTTT. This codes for CASSVAQQLGELFF.

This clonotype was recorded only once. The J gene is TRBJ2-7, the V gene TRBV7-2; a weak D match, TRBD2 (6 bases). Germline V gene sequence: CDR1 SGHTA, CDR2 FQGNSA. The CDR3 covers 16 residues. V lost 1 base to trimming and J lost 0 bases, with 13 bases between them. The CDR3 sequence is CASSLDPAGSSYEQYF. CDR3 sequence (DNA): TGTGCCAGCAGCTTAGATCCAGCGGGCAGCTCCTACGAGCAGTACTTC.

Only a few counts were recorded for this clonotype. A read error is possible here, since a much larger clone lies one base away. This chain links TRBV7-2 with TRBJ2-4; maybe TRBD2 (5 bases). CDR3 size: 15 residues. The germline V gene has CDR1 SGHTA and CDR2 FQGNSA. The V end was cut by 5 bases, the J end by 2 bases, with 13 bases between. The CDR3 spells CASSASGSTKNIQYF. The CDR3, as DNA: TGTGCCAGCAGCGCCTCGGGGTCGACCAAAAACATTCAGTACTTC. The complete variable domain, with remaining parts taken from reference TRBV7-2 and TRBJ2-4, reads GAGVSQSPSNKVTEKGKDVELRCDPISGHTALYWYRQSLGQGLEFLIYFQGNSAPDKSGLPSDRFSAERTGGSVSTLTIQRTQQEDSAVYLCASSASGSTKNIQYFGAGTRLSVL.

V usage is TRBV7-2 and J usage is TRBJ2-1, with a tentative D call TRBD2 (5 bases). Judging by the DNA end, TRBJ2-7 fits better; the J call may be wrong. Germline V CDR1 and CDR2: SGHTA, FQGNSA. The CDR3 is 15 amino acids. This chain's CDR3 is CASSQLVASYNEQYF. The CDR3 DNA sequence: TGTGCCAGCAGCCAACTAGTAGCGTCCTACAATGAGCAGTACTTC.

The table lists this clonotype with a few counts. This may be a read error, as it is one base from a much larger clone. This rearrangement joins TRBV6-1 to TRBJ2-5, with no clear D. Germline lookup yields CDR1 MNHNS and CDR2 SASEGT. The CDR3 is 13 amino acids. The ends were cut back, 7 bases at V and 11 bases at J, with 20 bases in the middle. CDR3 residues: CASTALRAKTQYF. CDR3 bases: TGTGCCAGCACTGCTCTAAGGGCGAAAACGCAGTACTTC.

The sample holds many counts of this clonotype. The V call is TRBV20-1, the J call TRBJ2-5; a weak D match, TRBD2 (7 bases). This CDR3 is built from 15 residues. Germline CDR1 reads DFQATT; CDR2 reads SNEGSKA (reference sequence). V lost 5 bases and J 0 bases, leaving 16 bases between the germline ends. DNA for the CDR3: TGCAGTGCTCTCCCAGGGGAGGGGAACCAAGAGACCCAGTACTTC. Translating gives CSALPGEGNQETQYF.

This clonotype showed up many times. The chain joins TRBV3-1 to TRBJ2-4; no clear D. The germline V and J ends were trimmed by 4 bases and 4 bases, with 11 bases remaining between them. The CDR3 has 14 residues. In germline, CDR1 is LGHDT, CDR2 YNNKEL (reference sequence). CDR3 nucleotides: TGTGCCAGCAGCCCCCGCCTCGGAAAAAACATTCAGTACTTC. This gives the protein CASSPRLGKNIQYF. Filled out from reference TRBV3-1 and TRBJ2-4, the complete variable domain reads DTAVSQTPKYLVTQMGNDKSIKCEQNLGHDTMYWYKQDSKKFLKIMFSYNNKELIINETVPNRFSPKSPDKAHLNLHINSLELGDSAVYFCASSPRLGKNIQYFGAGTRLSVL.

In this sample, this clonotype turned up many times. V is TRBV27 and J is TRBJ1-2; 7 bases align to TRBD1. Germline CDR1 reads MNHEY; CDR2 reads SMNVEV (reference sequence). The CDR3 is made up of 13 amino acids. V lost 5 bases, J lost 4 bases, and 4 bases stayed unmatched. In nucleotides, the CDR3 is TGTGCCAGCAGTGTTAGGACAGGCTATGGCTACACCTTC. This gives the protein CASSVRTGYGYTF.

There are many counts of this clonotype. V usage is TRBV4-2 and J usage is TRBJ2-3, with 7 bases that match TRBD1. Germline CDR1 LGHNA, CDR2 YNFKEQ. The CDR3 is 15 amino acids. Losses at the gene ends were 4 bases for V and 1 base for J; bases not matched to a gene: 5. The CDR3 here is CASSPGDSRTDTQYF. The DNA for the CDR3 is TGTGCCAGCAGCCCAGGGGACAGTCGCACAGATACGCAGTATTTT.

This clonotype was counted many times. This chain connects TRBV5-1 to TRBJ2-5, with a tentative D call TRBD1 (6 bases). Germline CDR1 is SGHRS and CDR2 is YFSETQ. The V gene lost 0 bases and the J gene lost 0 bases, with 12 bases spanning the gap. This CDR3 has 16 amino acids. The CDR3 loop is CASSLGSGAYQETQYF. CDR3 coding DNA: TGCGCCAGCAGCTTGGGTTCAGGGGCCTACCAAGAGACCCAGTACTTC.

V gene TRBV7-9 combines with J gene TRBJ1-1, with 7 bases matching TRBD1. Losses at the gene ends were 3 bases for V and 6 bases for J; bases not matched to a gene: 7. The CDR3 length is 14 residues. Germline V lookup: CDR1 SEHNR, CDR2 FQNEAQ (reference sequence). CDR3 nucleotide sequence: TGTGCCAGCAGCTTTGGACAGGAAGGATCTGAAGCTTTCTTT. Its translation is CASSFGQEGSEAFF.

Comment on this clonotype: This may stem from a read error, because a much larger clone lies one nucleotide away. Here the CDR3 reads CASSFNPGGRETQFF. The CDR3 DNA sequence: TGCGCCAGCAGCTTTAATCCAGGGGGCCGGGAGACCCAGTTCTTC. The chain employs TRBV4-1 and TRBJ2-1; the match to TRBD1 covers 8 bases. CDR1 and CDR2 from the germline V gene are MGHRA and YSYEKL. The CDR3 covers 15 residues. V dropped 5 bases and J dropped 13; count of bases not matched to a gene: 16.

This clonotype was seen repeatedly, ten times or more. The CDR3 loop reads CSVLTSGGETQYF. The CDR3 DNA follows: TGCAGCGTTTTGACTTCGGGGGGAGAGACCCAGTACTTC. The chain has TRBV29-1 and TRBJ2-5, with TRBD2 identical over 7 bases. The CDR3 is 13 residues long. CDR1 is SQVTM and CDR2 is ANQGSEA in the germline V gene. Trimming at V came to 5 bases and at J to 4 bases, leaving 7 bases not matched to a gene.